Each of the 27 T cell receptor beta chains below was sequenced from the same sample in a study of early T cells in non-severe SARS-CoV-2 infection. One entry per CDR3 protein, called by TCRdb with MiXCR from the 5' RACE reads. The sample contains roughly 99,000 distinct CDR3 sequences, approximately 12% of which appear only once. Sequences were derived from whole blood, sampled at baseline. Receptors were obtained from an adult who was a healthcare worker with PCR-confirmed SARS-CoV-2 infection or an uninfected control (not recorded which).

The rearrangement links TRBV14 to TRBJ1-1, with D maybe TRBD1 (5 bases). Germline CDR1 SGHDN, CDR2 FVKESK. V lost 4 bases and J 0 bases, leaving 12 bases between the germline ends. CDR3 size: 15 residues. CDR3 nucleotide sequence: TGTGCCAGCAGCCCGCGGGGACCGCTGAACACTGAAGCTTTCTTT. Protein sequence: CASSPRGPLNTEAFF.

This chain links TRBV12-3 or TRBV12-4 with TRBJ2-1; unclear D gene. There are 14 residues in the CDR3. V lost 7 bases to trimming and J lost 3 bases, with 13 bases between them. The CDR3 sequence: CASTRDDLYNEQFF. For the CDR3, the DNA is TGTGCCAGCACCCGAGACGACCTCTACAATGAGCAGTTCTTC.

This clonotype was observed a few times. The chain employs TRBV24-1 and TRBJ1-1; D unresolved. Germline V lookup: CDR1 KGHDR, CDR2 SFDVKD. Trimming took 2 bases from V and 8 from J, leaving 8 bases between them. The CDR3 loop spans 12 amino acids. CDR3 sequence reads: CATSDSAGEAFF. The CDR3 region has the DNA TGTGCCACCAGTGATTCGGCAGGAGAAGCTTTCTTT.

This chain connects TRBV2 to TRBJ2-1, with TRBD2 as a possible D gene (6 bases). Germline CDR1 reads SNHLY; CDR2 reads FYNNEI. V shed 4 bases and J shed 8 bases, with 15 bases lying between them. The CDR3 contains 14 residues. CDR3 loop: CASSVLRGPDEQFF. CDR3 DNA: TGTGCCAGCAGTGTTCTGCGGGGTCCCGATGAGCAGTTCTTC.

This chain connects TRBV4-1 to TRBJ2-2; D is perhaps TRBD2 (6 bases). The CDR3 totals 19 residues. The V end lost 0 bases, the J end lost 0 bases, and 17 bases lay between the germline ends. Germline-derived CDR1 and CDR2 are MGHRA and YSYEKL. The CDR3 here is CASSQDPGTSYANTGELFF. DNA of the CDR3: TGCGCCAGCAGCCAAGACCCCGGGACTTCTTATGCGAACACCGGGGAGCTGTTTTTT.

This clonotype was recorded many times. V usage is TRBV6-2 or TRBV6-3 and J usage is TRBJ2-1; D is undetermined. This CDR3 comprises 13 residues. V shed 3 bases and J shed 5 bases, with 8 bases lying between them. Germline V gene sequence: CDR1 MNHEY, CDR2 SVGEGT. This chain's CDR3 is CASSYVYHNEQFF. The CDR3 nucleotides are TGTGCCAGCAGTTATGTCTACCACAATGAGCAGTTCTTC.

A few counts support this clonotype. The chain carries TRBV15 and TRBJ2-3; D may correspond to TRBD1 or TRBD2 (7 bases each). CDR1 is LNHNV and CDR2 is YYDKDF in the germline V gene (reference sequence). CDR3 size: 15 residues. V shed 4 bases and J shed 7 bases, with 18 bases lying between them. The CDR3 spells CATSTRGGGAHTQYF. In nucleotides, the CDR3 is TGTGCCACCAGCACCCGGGGAGGGGGCGCACATACGCAGTATTTT. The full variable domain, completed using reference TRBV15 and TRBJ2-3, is DAMVIQNPRYQVTQFGKPVTLSCSQTLNHNVMYWYQQKSSQAPKLLFHYYDKDFNNEADTPDNFQSRRPNTSFCFLDIRSPGLGDTAMYLCATSTRGGGAHTQYFGPGTRLTVL.

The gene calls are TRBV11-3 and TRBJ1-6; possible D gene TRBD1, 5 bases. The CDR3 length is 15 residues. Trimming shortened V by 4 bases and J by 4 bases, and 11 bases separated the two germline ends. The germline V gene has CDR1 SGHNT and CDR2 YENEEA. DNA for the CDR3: TGTGCCAGCAGCTCCGAGGGGTCGTATAATTCACCCCTCCACTTT. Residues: CASSSEGSYNSPLHF.

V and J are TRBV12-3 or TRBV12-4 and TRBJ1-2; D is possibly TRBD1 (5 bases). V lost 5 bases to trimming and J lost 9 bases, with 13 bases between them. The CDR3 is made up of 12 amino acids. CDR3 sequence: CASSLGGMSYTF. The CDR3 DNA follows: TGTGCCAGCAGTCTTGGGGGGATGAGCTACACCTTC.

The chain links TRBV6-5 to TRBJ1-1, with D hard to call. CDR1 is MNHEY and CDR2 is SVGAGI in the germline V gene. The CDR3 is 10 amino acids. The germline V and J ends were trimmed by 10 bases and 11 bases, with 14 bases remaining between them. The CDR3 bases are TGTGCCATTGGGGTCCGCGGGGCTTTCTTT. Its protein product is CAIGVRGAFF.

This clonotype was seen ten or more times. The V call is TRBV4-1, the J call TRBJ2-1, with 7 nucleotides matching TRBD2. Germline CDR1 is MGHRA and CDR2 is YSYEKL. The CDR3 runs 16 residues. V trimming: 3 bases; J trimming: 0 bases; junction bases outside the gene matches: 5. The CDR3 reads CASSHQASGSYNEQFF. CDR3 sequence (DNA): TGCGCCAGCAGCCATCAGGCTAGCGGCTCCTACAATGAGCAGTTCTTC.

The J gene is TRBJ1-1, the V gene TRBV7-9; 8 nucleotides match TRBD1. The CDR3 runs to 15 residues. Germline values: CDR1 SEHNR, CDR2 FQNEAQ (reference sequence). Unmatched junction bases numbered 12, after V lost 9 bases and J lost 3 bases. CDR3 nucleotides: TGTGCCAGGGACAGGGTTGAGTCTTTGGACACTGAAGCTTTCTTT. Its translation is CARDRVESLDTEAFF.

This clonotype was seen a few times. CDR3 amino acids: CASSQHPGTGVGELFF. CDR3 nucleotides: TGTGCCAGCAGCCAACACCCCGGGACAGGGGTCGGGGAGCTGTTTTTT. This rearrangement joins TRBV3-1 to TRBJ2-2; 10 positions agree with TRBD1. The germline gives CDR1 LGHDT, CDR2 YNNKEL (reference sequence). V gave up 2 bases and J gave up 7 bases; unmatched junction bases: 7. The CDR3 spans 16 residues.

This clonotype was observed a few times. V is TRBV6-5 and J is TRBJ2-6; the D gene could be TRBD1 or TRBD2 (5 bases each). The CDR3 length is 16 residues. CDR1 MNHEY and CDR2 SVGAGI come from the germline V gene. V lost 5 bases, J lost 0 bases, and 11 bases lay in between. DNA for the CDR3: TGTGCCAGCAGTGTGGGACGGTCCTCTGGGGCCAACGTCCTGACTTTC. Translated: CASSVGRSSGANVLTF.

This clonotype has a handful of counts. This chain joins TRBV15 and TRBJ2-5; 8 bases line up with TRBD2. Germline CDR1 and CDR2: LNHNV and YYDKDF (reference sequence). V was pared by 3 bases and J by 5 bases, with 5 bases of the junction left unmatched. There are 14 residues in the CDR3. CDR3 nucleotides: TGTGCCACCAGCAGCGGACTAGCCCCTGAGACCCAGTACTTC. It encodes CATSSGLAPETQYF.

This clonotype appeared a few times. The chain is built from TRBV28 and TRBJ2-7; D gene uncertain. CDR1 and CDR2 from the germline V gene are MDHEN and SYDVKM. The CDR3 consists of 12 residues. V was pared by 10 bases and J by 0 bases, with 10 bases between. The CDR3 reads CAMTRSSYEQYF. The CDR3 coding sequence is TGTGCCATGACCAGGAGCTCCTACGAGCAGTACTTC.

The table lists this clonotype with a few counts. This chain's CDR3 is CASSIPNDPHEQYF. As DNA, the CDR3 is TGTGCCAGTAGTATTCCCAACGACCCCCACGAGCAGTACTTC. This chain joins TRBV19 and TRBJ2-7; D remains unclear. The V end lost 3 bases, the J end lost 5 bases, and 14 bases lay between the germline ends. The CDR3 has 14 amino acids. Germline CDR1 is LNHDA and CDR2 is SQIVND (reference sequence).

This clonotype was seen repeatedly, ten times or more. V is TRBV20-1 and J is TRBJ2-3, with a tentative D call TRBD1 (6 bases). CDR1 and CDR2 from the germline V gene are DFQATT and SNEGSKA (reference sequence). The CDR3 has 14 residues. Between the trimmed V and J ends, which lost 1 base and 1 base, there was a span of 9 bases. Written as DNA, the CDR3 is TGCAGTGCTAGAGTGGACAGCCGCACAGATACGCAGTATTTT. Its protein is CSARVDSRTDTQYF.

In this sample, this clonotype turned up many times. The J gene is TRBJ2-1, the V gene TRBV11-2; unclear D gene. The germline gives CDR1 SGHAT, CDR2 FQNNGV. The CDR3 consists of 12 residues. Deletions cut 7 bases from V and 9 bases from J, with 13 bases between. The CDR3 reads CASTTRLGEQFF. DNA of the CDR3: TGTGCCAGCACGACCCGTCTGGGTGAGCAGTTCTTC.

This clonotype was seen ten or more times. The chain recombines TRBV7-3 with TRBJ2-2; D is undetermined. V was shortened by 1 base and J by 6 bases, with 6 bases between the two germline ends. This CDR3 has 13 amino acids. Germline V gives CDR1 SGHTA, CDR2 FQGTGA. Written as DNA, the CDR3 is TGTGCCAGCAGCTTAAATATGGCCGGGGAGCTGTTTTTT. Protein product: CASSLNMAGELFF.

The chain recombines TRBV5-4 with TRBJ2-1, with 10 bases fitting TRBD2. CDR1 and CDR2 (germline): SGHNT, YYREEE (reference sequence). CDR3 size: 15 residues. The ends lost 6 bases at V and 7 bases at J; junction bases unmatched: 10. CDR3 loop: CASTGGASGSNEQFF. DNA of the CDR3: TGTGCCAGCACCGGCGGAGCTAGCGGGAGTAATGAGCAGTTCTTC.

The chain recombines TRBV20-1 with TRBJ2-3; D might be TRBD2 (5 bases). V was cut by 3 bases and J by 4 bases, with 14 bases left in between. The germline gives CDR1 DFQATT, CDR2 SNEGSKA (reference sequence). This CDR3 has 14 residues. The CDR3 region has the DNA TGCAGTGCTAGCCGGGAACGGCTGTCAGATACGCAGTATTTT. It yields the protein CSASRERLSDTQYF.

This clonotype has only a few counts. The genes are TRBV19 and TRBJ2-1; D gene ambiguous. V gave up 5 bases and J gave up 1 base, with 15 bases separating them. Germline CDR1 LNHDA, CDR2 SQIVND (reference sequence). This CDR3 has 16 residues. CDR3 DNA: TGTGCCAGTAGTCCTCAATCAGTCCCATCCTACAATGAGCAGTTCTTC. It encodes CASSPQSVPSYNEQFF.

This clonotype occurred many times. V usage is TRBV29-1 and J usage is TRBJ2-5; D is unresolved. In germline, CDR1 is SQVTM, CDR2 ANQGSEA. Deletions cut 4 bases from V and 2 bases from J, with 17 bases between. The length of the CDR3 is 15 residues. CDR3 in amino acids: CSVVVQPILQETQYF. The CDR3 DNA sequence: TGCAGCGTTGTCGTACAGCCGATTTTACAAGAGACCCAGTACTTC.

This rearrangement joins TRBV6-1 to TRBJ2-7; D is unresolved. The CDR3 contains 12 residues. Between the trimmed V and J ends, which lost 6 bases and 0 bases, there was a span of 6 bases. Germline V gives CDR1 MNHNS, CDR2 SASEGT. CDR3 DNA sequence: TGTGCCAGCAGACCGGCCTCCTACGAGCAGTACTTC. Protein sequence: CASRPASYEQYF.

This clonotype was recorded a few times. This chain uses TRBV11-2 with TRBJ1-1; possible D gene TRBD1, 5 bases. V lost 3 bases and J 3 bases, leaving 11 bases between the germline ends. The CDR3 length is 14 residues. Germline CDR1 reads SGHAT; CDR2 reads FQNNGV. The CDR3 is CASSFRVADTEAFF. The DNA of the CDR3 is TGTGCCAGCAGCTTCAGGGTGGCGGACACTGAAGCTTTCTTT.

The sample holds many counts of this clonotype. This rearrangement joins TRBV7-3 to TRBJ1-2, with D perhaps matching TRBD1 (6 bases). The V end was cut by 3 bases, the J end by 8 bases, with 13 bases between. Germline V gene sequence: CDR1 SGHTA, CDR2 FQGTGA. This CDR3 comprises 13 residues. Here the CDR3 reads CASSLLQGAGYTF. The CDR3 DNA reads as TGTGCCAGCAGCTTGCTACAGGGAGCCGGCTACACCTTC. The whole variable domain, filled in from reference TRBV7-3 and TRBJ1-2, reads GAGVSQTPSNKVTEKGKYVELRCDPISGHTALYWYRQSLGQGPEFLIYFQGTGAADDSGLPNDRFFAVRPEGSVSTLKIQRTERGDSAVYLCASSLLQGAGYTFGSGTRLTVV.